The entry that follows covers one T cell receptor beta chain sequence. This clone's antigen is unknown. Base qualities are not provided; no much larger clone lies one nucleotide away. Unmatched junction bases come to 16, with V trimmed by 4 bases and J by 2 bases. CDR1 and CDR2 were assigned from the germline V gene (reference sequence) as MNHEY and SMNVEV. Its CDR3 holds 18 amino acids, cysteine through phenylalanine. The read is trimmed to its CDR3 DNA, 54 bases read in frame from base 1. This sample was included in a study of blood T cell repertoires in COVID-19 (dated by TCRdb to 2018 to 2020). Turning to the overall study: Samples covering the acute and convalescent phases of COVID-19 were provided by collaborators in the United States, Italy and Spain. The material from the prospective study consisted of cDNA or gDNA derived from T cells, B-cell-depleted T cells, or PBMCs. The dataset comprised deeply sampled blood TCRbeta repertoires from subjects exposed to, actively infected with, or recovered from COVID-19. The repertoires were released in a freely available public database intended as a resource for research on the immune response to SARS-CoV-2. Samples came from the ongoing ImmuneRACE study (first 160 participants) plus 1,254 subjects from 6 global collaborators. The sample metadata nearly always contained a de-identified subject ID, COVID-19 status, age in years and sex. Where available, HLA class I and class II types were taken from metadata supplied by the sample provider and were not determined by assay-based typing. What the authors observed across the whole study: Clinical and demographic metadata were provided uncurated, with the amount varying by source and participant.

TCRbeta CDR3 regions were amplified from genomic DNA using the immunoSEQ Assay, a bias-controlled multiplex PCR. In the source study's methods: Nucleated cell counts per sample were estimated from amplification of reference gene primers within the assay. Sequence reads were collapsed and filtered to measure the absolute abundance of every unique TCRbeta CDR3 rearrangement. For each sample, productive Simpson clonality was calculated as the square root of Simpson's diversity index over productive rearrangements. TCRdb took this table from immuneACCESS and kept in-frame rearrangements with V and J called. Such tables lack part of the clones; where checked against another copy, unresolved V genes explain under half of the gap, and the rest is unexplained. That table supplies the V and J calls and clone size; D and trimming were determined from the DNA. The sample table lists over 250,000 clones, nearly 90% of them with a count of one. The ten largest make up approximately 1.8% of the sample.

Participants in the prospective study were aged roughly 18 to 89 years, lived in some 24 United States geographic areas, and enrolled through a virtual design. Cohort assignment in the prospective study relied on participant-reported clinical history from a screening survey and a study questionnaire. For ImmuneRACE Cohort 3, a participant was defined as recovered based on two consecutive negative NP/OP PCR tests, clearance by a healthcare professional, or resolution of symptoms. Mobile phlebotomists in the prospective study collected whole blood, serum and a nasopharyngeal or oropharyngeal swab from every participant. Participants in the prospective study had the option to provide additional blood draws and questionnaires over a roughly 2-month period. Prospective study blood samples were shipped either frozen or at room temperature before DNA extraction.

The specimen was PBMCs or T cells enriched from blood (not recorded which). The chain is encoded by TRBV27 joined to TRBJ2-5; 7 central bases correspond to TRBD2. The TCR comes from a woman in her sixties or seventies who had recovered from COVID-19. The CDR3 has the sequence CASSSKMWGGTEQETQYF. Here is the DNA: TGTGCCAGCAGTTCCAAGATGTGGGGGGGGACCGAACAAGAGACCCAGTACTTC.